This entry lists 6 T cell receptor beta chains sequenced from one sample in a study of T-cell memory formation after mild COVID-19. TCRdb re-derived calls from the 5' RACE reads in MiXCR, one entry per CDR3 protein. The sample holds hundreds of thousands of distinct CDR3 sequences; about 20% are singletons and the top ten take 8.4%. Material: PBMCs or a T cell subset sorted from them (not recorded which). All receptors come from an adult woman who had mild COVID-19 (a few samples of this study predate the infection). Cell type and time point are not known.

There are a few counts of this clonotype. The chain combines TRBV12-3 or TRBV12-4 with TRBJ1-5; D perhaps matches TRBD1 (6 bases). The CDR3 runs to 14 residues. Trimming left V 3 bases short and J 7 bases short, with 13 bases between. The CDR3 nucleotides are TGTGCCAGCAGTTTGGGCCCCCAGGGGCAGCCCCAGCATTTT. Translated: CASSLGPQGQPQHF.

The chain carries TRBV19 and TRBJ1-5; D gene uncertain. V lost 3 bases and J lost 0, with 12 bases in between. Germline-derived CDR1 and CDR2 are LNHDA and SQIVND (reference sequence). CDR3 length: 16 amino acids. CDR3 coding DNA: TGTGCCAGTAGTATGCAACGGACCCATAGCAATCAGCCCCAGCATTTT. Translated: CASSMQRTHSNQPQHF.

The genes are TRBV12-3 or TRBV12-4 and TRBJ1-2; D call uncertain. The V and J ends lost 2 bases and 0 bases respectively, with 13 bases between them. This CDR3 spans 16 amino acids. The CDR3, as DNA: TGTGCCAGCAGTTTAAGTCGGGAAACCTCTAACTATGGCTACACCTTC. Amino acids: CASSLSRETSNYGYTF.

This clonotype showed up just a few times. The chain employs TRBV7-9 and TRBJ2-7; D gene unclear. The CDR3 length is 13 residues. The V end lost 4 bases, the J end lost 1 base, and 8 bases lay between the germline ends. The germline CDR1 and CDR2 sequences are SEHNR and FQNEAQ (reference sequence). CDR3 in amino acids: CASSYPESYEQYF. In nucleotides, the CDR3 is TGTGCCAGCAGCTACCCTGAATCCTACGAGCAGTACTTC.

The rearrangement uses TRBV5-1 and TRBJ1-1; TRBD1 matches 10 bases. The CDR3 sequence is 19 residues long. J gave up 5 bases and V 2 bases, and 18 bases lay outside the gene matches. From germline, CDR1 is SGHRS and CDR2 YFSETQ. The CDR3 loop is CASSFGGTRTGGALTEAFF. CDR3 in DNA: TGCGCCAGCAGCTTCGGCGGGACTCGGACAGGGGGTGCCTTAACTGAAGCTTTCTTT.

This clonotype occurred a few times. The CDR3, as DNA: TGCGCCAGCAGCTCCGGGACAGGGATCGATGAGCAGTTCTTC. This codes for CASSSGTGIDEQFF. V usage is TRBV5-1 and J usage is TRBJ2-1; 9 positions agree with TRBD1. The germline V gene has CDR1 SGHRS and CDR2 YFSETQ. The junction had 6 bases not matched to a gene; V was cut back by 3 bases and J by 8 bases. The CDR3 contains 14 residues. The full variable domain, in which reference TRBV5-1 and TRBJ2-1 provide the parts outside the CDR3, is KAGVTQTPRYLIKTRGQQVTLSCSPISGHRSVSWYQQTPGQGLQFLFEYFSETQRNKGNFPGRFSGRQFSNSRSEMNVSTLELGDSALYLCASSSGTGIDEQFFGPGTRLTVL.